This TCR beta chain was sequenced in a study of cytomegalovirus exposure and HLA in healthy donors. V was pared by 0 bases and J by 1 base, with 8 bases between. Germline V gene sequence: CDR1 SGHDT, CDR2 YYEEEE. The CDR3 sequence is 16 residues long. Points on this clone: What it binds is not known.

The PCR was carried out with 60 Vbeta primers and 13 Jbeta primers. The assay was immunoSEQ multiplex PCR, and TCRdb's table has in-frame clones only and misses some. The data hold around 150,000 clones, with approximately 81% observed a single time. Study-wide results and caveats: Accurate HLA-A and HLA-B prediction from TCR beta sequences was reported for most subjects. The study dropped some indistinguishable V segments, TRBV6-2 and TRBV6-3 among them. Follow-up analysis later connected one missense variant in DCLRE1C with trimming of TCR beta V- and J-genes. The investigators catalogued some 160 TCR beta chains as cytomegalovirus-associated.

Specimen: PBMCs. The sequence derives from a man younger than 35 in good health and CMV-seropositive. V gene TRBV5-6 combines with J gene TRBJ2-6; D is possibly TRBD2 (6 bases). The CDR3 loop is CASSLGGGSGANVLTF. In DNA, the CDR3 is TGTGCCAGCAGCTTGGGTGGGGGGTCTGGGGCCAACGTCCTGACTTTC.